The 28 T cell receptor beta chains below were found in one sample sequenced in a study of blood T cell repertoires in COVID-19. Measured with immunoSEQ multiplex PCR; TCRdb has only the in-frame clones, and not every one. The table lists 150,000 to 200,000 clones, 87% of them singletons. The material sequenced was peripheral blood. The receptors derive from a man aged 35 to 55 with active or convalescent COVID-19.

Notes on this clone: The same CDR3 arises from other DNA sequences in this sample as well. The rearrangement uses TRBV18 and TRBJ2-3, with D possibly TRBD1 on 6 matching bases. CDR3 length equals 13 residues. V gave up 2 bases and J gave up 5 bases, with 8 bases separating them. Germline CDR1 and CDR2: KGHSH and LQKENI. The CDR3 region has the DNA TGTGCCAGCTCACCAGGGGGCGGAGATACGCAGTATTTT. Its translation is CASSPGGGDTQYF.

The chain combines TRBV7-2 with TRBJ2-5; D may be TRBD2 (5 bases). Trimming pared 2 bases from V and 1 base from J, leaving 17 bases between. Germline CDR1 and CDR2: SGHTA and FQGNSA. This CDR3 has 17 amino acids. The chain's CDR3 is CASSLWVGGSSQETQYF. As DNA, the CDR3 is TGTGCCAGCAGCTTATGGGTGGGCGGGTCTTCCCAAGAGACCCAGTACTTC.

The J gene is TRBJ2-2, the V gene TRBV3-1 (or the pseudogene TRBV3-2), with D tentatively TRBD1 (5 bases). Trimming pared 5 bases from V and 5 bases from J, leaving 15 bases between. This CDR3 is built from 15 residues. From germline, CDR1 is LGHDT and CDR2 YNNKEL (reference sequence). CDR3 in DNA: TGTGCCAGCAGCTTGCGACAGCGAGGAACCGGGGAGCTGTTTTTT. Amino acid sequence: CASSLRQRGTGELFF.

Comments on this clone: A read error may produce the germline difference seen at one junction end. The chain joins TRBV4-1 to TRBJ1-5; TRBD1 aligns across 8 bases. This CDR3 has 17 residues. Per the germline V gene, CDR1 is MGHRA and CDR2 is YSYEKL. The CDR3 nucleotides are TGCGCCAGCAGTCAAGATGCGGGACAGGCTTACAATCAGCCCCAGCATTTT. Its protein product is CASSQDAGQAYNQPQHF.

The rearrangement joins TRBV3-1 (or the pseudogene TRBV3-2) to TRBJ1-4; TRBD1 might be the D (6 bases). V gave up 0 bases and J gave up 0 bases, with 14 bases separating them. The CDR3 extends over 18 amino acids. Looked up from germline, CDR1 is LGHDT and CDR2 is YNNKEL (reference sequence). The CDR3 here is CASSQEVGQSATNEKLFF. The CDR3 bases are TGTGCCAGCAGCCAAGAAGTTGGACAGTCAGCAACTAATGAAAAACTGTTTTTT.

The genes are TRBV4-3 and TRBJ1-2, with D perhaps matching TRBD1 (5 bases). This CDR3 contains 13 residues. The germline V gene encodes CDR1 LGHNA and CDR2 YSLEER. Trimming removed 0 bases from V and 6 bases from J, with 8 bases in between. The CDR3, as DNA: TGCGCCAGCAGCCAAGATAGCAGGGATGGCTACACCTTC. Translating it yields CASSQDSRDGYTF.

The CDR3 bases are TGTGCCAGCAGCCGCAGGACCCGGGGAGGAGATCAGCCCCAGCATTTT. It is translated as CASSRRTRGGDQPQHF. The chain carries TRBV5-6 and TRBJ1-5; D not certain. Germline V gene data show CDR1 as SGHDT and CDR2 as YYEEEE. V was clipped by 4 bases and J by 5 bases, with 19 bases between them. This CDR3 is 16 amino acids long.

The CDR3 region is CASSLEAGTRYEQYF. The CDR3 bases are TGTGCCAGCAGCTTAGAGGCCGGGACTAGATACGAGCAGTACTTC. The chain recombines TRBV7-6 with TRBJ2-7; 8 positions agree with TRBD2. J gave up 4 bases and V 1 base, and 6 bases lay outside the gene matches. Germline CDR1 is SGHVS and CDR2 is FNYEAQ. CDR3 length: 15 amino acids.

The chain links TRBV24-1 to TRBJ1-1; TRBD1 is a possible D gene (6 bases). This CDR3 has 14 amino acids. Trimming removed 7 bases from V and 0 bases from J, with 11 bases in between. CDR1 is KGHDR, CDR2 SFDVKD, per germline. The CDR3 bases are TGTGCCACCAGGCCGGGGGGCCTGAACACTGAAGCTTTCTTT. Amino acid sequence: CATRPGGLNTEAFF.

The rearrangement links TRBV19 to TRBJ1-3; possible D gene TRBD1, 6 bases. With 4 bases removed from V and 4 bases from J, the gap between germline ends came to 17 bases. The CDR3 is made up of 16 amino acids. Germline-derived CDR1 and CDR2 are LNHDA and SQIVND (reference sequence). This CDR3 reads CASSNRAPRSGNTIYF. Written as DNA, the CDR3 is TGTGCCAGTAGTAACAGGGCTCCACGGTCGGGAAACACCATATATTTT.

The J gene is TRBJ2-2, the V gene TRBV10-1; D gene ambiguous. The CDR3 extends over 12 amino acids. The V gene lost 6 bases and the J gene lost 3 bases, with 5 bases spanning the gap. CDR1 is WNHNN, CDR2 SYGVQD, per germline (reference sequence). The CDR3, as DNA: TGCGCCAGCAGGGGCTACACCGGGGAGCTGTTTTTT. This codes for CASRGYTGELFF.

V usage is TRBV6-5 and J usage is TRBJ2-7, with 10 positions matching TRBD1. CDR3 length: 15 amino acids. From germline, CDR1 is MNHEY and CDR2 SVGAGI. After removal of 7 bases from V and 1 base from J, the junction contained 7 bases not matched to a gene. The CDR3 here is CASTPDRGNSYEQYF. The CDR3 DNA reads TGTGCCAGCACCCCGGACAGGGGGAATTCCTACGAGCAGTACTTC.

The V gene is TRBV7-9, the J gene TRBJ1-6, with 7 bases aligning to TRBD1. Germline V gene lookup returns CDR1 SEHNR and CDR2 FQNEAQ (reference sequence). The CDR3 spans 14 residues. With V trimmed by 5 bases and J by 5 bases, 3 bases remained unmatched. The CDR3, as DNA: TGTGCCAGCAGCACCGGGACAGATAATTCACCCCTCCACTTT. It codes for CASSTGTDNSPLHF.

The V call is TRBV19, the J call TRBJ2-3, with D maybe TRBD2 (5 bases). CDR1 and CDR2 from the germline V gene are LNHDA and SQIVND (reference sequence). Trimming stripped 9 bases from V and 0 bases from J, with 16 bases between. There are 15 residues in the CDR3. The CDR3 loop is CASGRTEPSTDTQYF. For the CDR3, the DNA is TGTGCCAGCGGACGGACTGAACCTAGCACAGATACGCAGTATTTT.

The CDR3 coding sequence is TGTGCCATCGGGGGCGCTGGCACAGATACGCAGTATTTT. This codes for CAIGGAGTDTQYF. The chain recombines TRBV10-3 with TRBJ2-3; tentative D call: TRBD1 (6 bases). The CDR3 covers 13 residues. The V end was cut by 8 bases, the J end by 1 base, with 10 bases between. The V gene's germline CDR1 is ENHRY and CDR2 SYGVKD.

J is TRBJ2-7 and V is TRBV19; 7 nucleotides line up with TRBD1. The CDR3 contains 15 residues. CDR1 and CDR2 from the germline V gene are LNHDA and SQIVND (reference sequence). With 6 bases clipped from V and 1 base from J, the junction kept 9 bases outside the gene matches. This CDR3 is CASSVSGTESYEQYF. CDR3 bases: TGTGCCAGTAGCGTATCCGGGACAGAGTCCTACGAGCAGTACTTC.

The rearrangement uses TRBV6-1 and TRBJ1-6; D is possibly TRBD1 (5 bases). V was clipped by 1 base and J by 8 bases, with 12 bases between them. Germline values: CDR1 MNHNS, CDR2 SASEGT. The CDR3 contains 15 residues. The CDR3 DNA sequence: TGTGCCAGCAGTGAAGTCCCAGGGCGAGATTCACCCCTCCACTTT. Its translation: CASSEVPGRDSPLHF.

V usage is TRBV5-1 and J usage is TRBJ2-3, with 13 bases fitting TRBD2. Germline lookup yields CDR1 SGHRS and CDR2 YFSETQ. J lost 4 bases, V lost 4 bases, and 6 bases had no gene match. The CDR3 runs to 16 residues. CDR3 in DNA: TGCGCCAGCAGCCCGGGACTAGCGGGGATGGCAGATACGCAGTATTTT. As protein: CASSPGLAGMADTQYF.

This clone was observed a handful of times. V usage is TRBV19 and J usage is TRBJ1-4, with 7 bases fitting TRBD1. The CDR3 runs to 15 residues. The trim removed 5 bases at V and 3 bases at J, leaving 6 bases unmatched. The germline V gene encodes CDR1 LNHDA and CDR2 SQIVND (reference sequence). For the CDR3, the DNA is TGTGCCAGTAGTCAAACAGGGGCAGCTAATGAAAAACTGTTTTTT. It codes for CASSQTGAANEKLFF.

The chain employs TRBV29-1 and TRBJ1-1, with TRBD1 matching over 9 bases. CDR1 and CDR2 (germline): SQVTM, ANQGSEA. Trimming took 3 bases from V and 13 from J; bases not matched to a gene: 15. This CDR3 is built from 14 residues. CDR3 residues: CSVEQGDRVPPGFF. The CDR3 DNA sequence: TGCAGCGTTGAGCAAGGGGACAGGGTACCTCCTGGTTTCTTT.

The V call is TRBV5-5, the J call TRBJ1-2; 7 bases agree with TRBD1. Losses at the gene ends were 1 base for V and 0 bases for J; bases not matched to a gene: 6. Germline CDR1 is SGHKS and CDR2 is YYEKEE (reference sequence). The CDR3 is made up of 16 amino acids. The CDR3 region has the DNA TGTGCCAGCAGCTTGACCGGGACAGACGCTAACTATGGCTACACCTTC. Translation: CASSLTGTDANYGYTF.

This clone was observed a single time. This chain joins TRBV3-1 (or the pseudogene TRBV3-2) and TRBJ1-4; the D gene is possibly TRBD1 (6 bases). The CDR3 extends over 16 amino acids. Germline values: CDR1 LGHDT, CDR2 YNNKEL (reference sequence). V lost 4 bases to trimming and J lost 4 bases, with 16 bases between them. The CDR3 region is CASSLRVGTLNEKLFF. The CDR3 DNA reads TGTGCCAGCAGCCTTCGAGTTGGGACACTTAATGAAAAACTGTTTTTT.

The J gene is TRBJ1-2, the V gene TRBV6-1, with 7 bases aligning to TRBD1. V lost 6 bases, J lost 4 bases, and 5 bases stayed unmatched. CDR3 length: 13 amino acids. CDR1 is MNHNS, CDR2 SASEGT, per germline. The CDR3 spells CASSLTGIYGYTF. The CDR3, as DNA: TGTGCCAGCAGCCTGACAGGGATCTATGGCTACACCTTC.

In DNA, the CDR3 is TGCGCCAGCAGCCAGGAAGGGAGGGCGGGCTACACCTTC. Protein: CASSQEGRAGYTF. The chain uses TRBV4-3 and TRBJ1-2; D is ambiguous. The ends were cut back, 3 bases at V and 8 bases at J, with 13 bases in the middle. The CDR3 is 13 amino acids. Germline V CDR1 and CDR2: LGHNA, YSLEER.

The V gene is TRBV5-1, the J gene TRBJ1-2; D is unresolved. The germline V gene has CDR1 SGHRS and CDR2 YFSETQ. The germline V and J ends were trimmed by 1 base and 3 bases, with 7 bases remaining between them. The CDR3 covers 13 residues. The DNA of the CDR3 is TGCGCCAGCAGCTTGTATCAGGACTATGGCTACACCTTC. Translation gives CASSLYQDYGYTF. Together with reference TRBV5-1 and TRBJ1-2, the CDR3 gives the full variable domain: KAGVTQTPRYLIKTRGQQVTLSCSPISGHRSVSWYQQTPGQGLQFLFEYFSETQRNKGNFPGRFSGRQFSNSRSEMNVSTLELGDSALYLCASSLYQDYGYTFGSGTRLTVV.

This clone was picked up a small number of times. This chain joins TRBV30 and TRBJ2-5; no definite D call. V was clipped by 2 bases and J by 0 bases, with 4 bases between them. The CDR3 contains 12 residues. CDR1 is GTSNPN and CDR2 is SVGIG in the germline V gene (reference sequence). In DNA, the CDR3 is TGTGCCTGGAGTTCGGACCAAGAGACCCAGTACTTC. It is translated as CAWSSDQETQYF.

The chain joins TRBV7-2 to TRBJ2-1; TRBD2 agrees at 10 bases. The V and J ends lost 2 bases and 3 bases, in that order; junction bases with no gene match: 13. The length of the CDR3 is 19 residues. Germline V gives CDR1 SGHTA, CDR2 FQGNSA. The CDR3 DNA follows: TGTGCCAGCAGCTTAACCCAGCGGGGGGGCCTTAGATTCTACAATGAGCAGTTCTTC. It translates to CASSLTQRGGLRFYNEQFF.

This clone occurred once. This chain uses TRBV13 with TRBJ2-3; 8 positions agree with TRBD2. The germline gives CDR1 PRHDT, CDR2 FYEKMQ (reference sequence). V shed 5 bases, J shed 0 bases, and the junction held 10 bases outside the gene matches. This CDR3 region has 17 residues. The CDR3 spells CASSMGRGGTSTDTQYF. The CDR3 DNA follows: TGTGCCAGCAGCATGGGGCGCGGGGGGACTAGCACAGATACGCAGTATTTT.